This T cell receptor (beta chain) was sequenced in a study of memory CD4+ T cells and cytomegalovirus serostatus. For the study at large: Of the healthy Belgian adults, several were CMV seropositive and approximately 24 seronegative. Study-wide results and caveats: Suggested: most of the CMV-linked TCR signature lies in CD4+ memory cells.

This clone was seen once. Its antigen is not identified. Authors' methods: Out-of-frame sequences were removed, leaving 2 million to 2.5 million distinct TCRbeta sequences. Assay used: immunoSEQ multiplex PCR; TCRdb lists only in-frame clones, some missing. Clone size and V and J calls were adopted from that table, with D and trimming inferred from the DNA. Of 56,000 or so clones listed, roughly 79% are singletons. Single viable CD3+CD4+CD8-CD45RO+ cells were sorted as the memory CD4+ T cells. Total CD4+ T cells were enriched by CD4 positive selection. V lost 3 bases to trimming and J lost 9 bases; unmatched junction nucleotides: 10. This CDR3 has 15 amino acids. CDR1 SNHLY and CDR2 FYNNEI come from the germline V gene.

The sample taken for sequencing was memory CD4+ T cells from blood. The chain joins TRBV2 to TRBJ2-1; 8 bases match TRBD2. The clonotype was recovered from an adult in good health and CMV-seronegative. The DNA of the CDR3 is TGTGCCAGCAGTGAGCGGCTGACTAGCGTGACTGAGCAGTTCTTC. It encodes CASSERLTSVTEQFF.